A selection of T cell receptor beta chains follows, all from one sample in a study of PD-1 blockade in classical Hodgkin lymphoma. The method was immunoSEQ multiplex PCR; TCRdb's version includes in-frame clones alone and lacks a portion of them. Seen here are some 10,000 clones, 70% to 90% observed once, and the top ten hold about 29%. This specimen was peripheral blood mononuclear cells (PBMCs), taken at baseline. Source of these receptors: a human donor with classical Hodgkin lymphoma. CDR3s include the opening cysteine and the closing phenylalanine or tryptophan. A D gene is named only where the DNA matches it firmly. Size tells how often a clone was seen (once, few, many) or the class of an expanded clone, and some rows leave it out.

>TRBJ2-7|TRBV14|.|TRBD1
CASSPNRGRDEQYF
TGTGCCAGCAGCCCGAACAGGGGGCGCGACGAGCAGTACTTC
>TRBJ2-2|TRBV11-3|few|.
CASSLDPGTGELFF
TGTGCCAGCAGCTTAGATCCTGGGACCGGGGAGCTGTTTTTT
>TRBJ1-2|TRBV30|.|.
CAWSVRNYGYTF
TGTGCCTGGAGTGTCCGGAACTATGGCTACACCTTC
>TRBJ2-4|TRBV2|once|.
CASSEIVVSGIQYF
TGTGCCAGCAGTGAAATCGTGGTATCGGGCATTCAGTACTTC
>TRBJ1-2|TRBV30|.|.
CAWSVGTYYGYTF
TGTGCCTGGAGTGTAGGGACATACTATGGCTACACCTTC
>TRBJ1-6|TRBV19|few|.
CASRRTPSDNSPLHF
TGTGCCAGCCGTAGGACGCCTAGTGATAATTCACCCCTCCACTTT
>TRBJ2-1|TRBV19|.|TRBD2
CASSIVALAGNEQFF
TGTGCCAGTAGTATAGTGGCACTAGCGGGTAATGAGCAGTTCTTC
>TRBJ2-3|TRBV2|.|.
CAGSIAHSSTDTQYF
TGTGCCGGCTCTATAGCGCATTCTAGCACAGATACGCAGTATTTT
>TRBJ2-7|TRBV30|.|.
CAWSVSWRGGASYEQYF
TGTGCCTGGAGTGTATCTTGGCGGGGTGGCGCCTCCTACGAGCAGTACTTC
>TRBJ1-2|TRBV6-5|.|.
CASSYSTDNYGYTF
TGTGCCAGCAGTTACTCGACTGACAACTATGGCTACACCTTC
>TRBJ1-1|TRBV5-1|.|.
CASRLGWTNTEAFF
TGCGCCAGCCGCCTGGGTTGGACAAACACTGAAGCTTTCTTT
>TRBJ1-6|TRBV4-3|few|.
CASSQDRKGWNSPLHF
TGCGCCAGCAGCCAAGATAGGAAGGGGTGGAATTCACCCCTCCACTTT
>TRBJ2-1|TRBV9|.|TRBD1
CASSAPRGIYNEQFF
TGTGCCAGCAGCGCCCCCAGGGGGATCTACAATGAGCAGTTCTTC
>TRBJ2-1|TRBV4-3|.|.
CASSQGPFGTADNEQFF
TGCGCCAGCAGCCAAGGGCCCTTTGGGACGGCCGACAATGAGCAGTTCTTC
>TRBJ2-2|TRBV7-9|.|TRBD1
CASSAGTGMSGELFF
TGTGCCAGCAGCGCCGGGACAGGGATGTCAGGGGAGCTGTTTTTT
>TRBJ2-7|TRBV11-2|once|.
CASSATGLEQYF
TGTGCCAGCAGCGCCACAGGACTCGAGCAGTACTTC
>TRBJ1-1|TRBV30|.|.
CVWSVSAWDEAFF
TGTGTCTGGAGTGTAAGCGCGTGGGATGAAGCTTTCTTT
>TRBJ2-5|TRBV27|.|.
CASSILGGGETQYF
TGTGCCAGCAGTATTCTAGGGGGGGGAGAGACCCAGTACTTC
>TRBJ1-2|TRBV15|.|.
CATSRDRSYGYTF
TGTGCCACCAGCAGAGATAGGAGCTATGGCTACACCTTC
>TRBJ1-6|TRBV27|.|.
CASSSGRMTLHF
TGTGCCAGCAGTTCGGGAAGGATGACCCTCCACTTT
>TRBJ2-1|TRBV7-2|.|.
CASSSTPSSYNEQFF
TGTGCCAGCAGCTCGACTCCGAGCTCCTACAATGAGCAGTTCTTC
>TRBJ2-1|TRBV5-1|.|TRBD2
CASSPGLAGAYNEQFF
TGCGCCAGCAGCCCAGGACTAGCGGGAGCCTACAATGAGCAGTTCTTC
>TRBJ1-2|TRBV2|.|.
CASTLGRGAGGYTF
TGTGCCAGCACCCTCGGACGTGGGGCGGGCGGCTACACCTTC
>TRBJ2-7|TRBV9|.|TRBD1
CASRNPGQAYEQYF
TGTGCCAGCAGAAACCCCGGACAGGCCTACGAGCAGTACTTC
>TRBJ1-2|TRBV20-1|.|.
CSAYYGGGYTF
TGCAGTGCTTATTACGGGGGGGGCTACACCTTC
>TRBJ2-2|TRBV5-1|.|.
CASSLPGPGELFF
TGCGCCAGCAGCTTACCGGGACCTGGGGAGCTGTTTTTT
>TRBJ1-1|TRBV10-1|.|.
CASSELLWTEAFF
TGCGCCAGCAGTGAGTTGTTGTGGACTGAAGCTTTCTTT
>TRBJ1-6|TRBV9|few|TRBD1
CASSPDRGNSPLHF
TGTGCCAGCAGTCCCGACAGGGGGAATTCACCCCTCCACTTT
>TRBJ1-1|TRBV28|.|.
CASSPGGVNTEAFF
TGTGCCAGCAGTCCCGGAGGGGTGAACACTGAAGCTTTCTTT
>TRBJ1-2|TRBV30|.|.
CAWSITGNYGYTF
TGTGCCTGGAGTATCACAGGCAACTATGGCTACACCTTC
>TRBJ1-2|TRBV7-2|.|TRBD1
CASSPGQTGGRDYGYTF
TGTGCCAGCAGCCCAGGGCAGACAGGGGGCAGGGACTATGGCTACACCTTC
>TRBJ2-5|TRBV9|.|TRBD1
CASSVASARGQETQYF
TGTGCCAGCAGCGTAGCTTCAGCCAGGGGGCAAGAGACCCAGTACTTC
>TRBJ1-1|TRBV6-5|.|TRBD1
CASSSGTGGSEAFF
TGTGCCAGCAGCTCCGGGACAGGGGGATCTGAAGCTTTCTTT
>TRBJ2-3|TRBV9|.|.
CASSPGSGTDTQYF
TGTGCCAGCAGCCCTGGATCCGGCACAGATACGCAGTATTTT
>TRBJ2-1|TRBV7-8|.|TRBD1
CASLLNPGQGVGNEQFF
TGTGCCAGCCTTCTTAATCCGGGGCAGGGGGTGGGCAATGAGCAGTTCTTC
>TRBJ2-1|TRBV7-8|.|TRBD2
CASSPQVSGALNEQFF
TGTGCCAGCAGCCCCCAAGTTAGCGGGGCCCTCAATGAGCAGTTCTTC
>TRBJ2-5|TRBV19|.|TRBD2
CASSITSGGHQETQYF
TGTGCCAGTAGTATTACTAGCGGGGGCCACCAAGAGACCCAGTACTTC
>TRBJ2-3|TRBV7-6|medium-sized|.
CASSLAEATDTQYF
TGTGCCAGCAGCCTCGCGGAAGCTACAGATACGCAGTATTTT
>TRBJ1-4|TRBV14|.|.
CASSHLRGGKLFF
TGTGCCAGCAGCCATCTGAGGGGAGGAAAACTGTTTTTT
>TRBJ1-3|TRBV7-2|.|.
CASSLSQGRSSGNTIYF
TGTGCCAGCAGCTTGTCACAGGGTCGGAGCTCTGGAAACACCATATATTTT
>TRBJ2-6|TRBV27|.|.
CASSLNWASGANVLTF
TGTGCCAGCAGTTTAAATTGGGCCTCTGGGGCCAACGTCCTGACTTTC
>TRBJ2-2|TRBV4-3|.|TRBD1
CASSQGGQGAFQELFF
TGCGCCAGCAGCCAAGGGGGCCAGGGGGCATTTCAGGAGCTGTTTTTT
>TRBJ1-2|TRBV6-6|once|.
CASRPSSDYGYTF
TGTGCCAGCAGGCCTTCCTCGGACTATGGCTACACCTTC
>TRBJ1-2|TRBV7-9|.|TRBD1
CASSLGGTGDHGYTF
TGTGCCAGCAGCTTAGGGGGGACAGGGGACCATGGCTACACCTTC
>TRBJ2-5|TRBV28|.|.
CASSVQETQYF
TGTGCCAGCAGTGTACAAGAGACCCAGTACTTC
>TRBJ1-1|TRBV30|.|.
CAWNRGSVNTEAFF
TGTGCCTGGAACCGAGGGAGCGTGAACACTGAAGCTTTCTTT
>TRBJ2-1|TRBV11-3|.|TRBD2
CASSLGLAGGPFYNEQFF
TGTGCCAGCAGCCTGGGACTAGCGGGGGGGCCGTTCTACAATGAGCAGTTCTTC
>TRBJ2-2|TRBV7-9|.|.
CATRDGNTGELFF
TGTGCCACTCGGGACGGGAACACCGGGGAGCTGTTTTTT
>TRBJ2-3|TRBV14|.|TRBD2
CASSQVARREPRTDTQYF
TGTGCCAGCAGCCAAGTTGCAAGGCGGGAGCCGAGGACAGATACGCAGTATTTT